The clone carrying this TCR beta chain was counted between two and nine times. Its antigen remains unidentified. These data originate in a study of cytomegalovirus exposure and HLA in healthy donors. General observations from the study: While the bulk of TCR sequences proved rare, some public TCRs turned up in many donors. According to a subsequent analysis, TCR clusters identified in the first cohort showed a tendency to co-occur across the 120 or so validation repertoires. In vitro experiments confirmed that three CMV-associated chains were specific for CMV antigens.

The length of the CDR3 is 13 residues. Trimming removed 10 bases from V and 1 base from J; junction bases left unmatched: 7. The V gene's germline CDR1 is ENHRY and CDR2 SYGVKD. The 120-subject validation cohort, separate from the approximately 670-subject first cohort, included the donors. The assay was immunoSEQ multiplex PCR, and TCRdb's table has in-frame clones only and misses some. The sample holds fewer than 200,000 clones, more than 65% seen once. This receptor was identified in a woman in her late teens or twenties in good health and CMV-seropositive. This chain joins TRBV10-3 and TRBJ2-7; 7 bases match TRBD1. What was sequenced was PBMCs. The CDR3 is CATRTGSSYEQYF. Written as DNA, the CDR3 is TGTGCCACCCGGACAGGATCATCCTACGAGCAGTACTTC.